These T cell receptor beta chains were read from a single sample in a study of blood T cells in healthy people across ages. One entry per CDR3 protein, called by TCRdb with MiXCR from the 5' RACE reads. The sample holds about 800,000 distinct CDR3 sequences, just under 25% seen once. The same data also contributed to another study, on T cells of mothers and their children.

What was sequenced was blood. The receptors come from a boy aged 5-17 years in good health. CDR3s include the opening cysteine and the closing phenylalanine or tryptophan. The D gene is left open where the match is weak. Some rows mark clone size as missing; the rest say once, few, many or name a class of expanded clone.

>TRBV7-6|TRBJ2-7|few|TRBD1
CASSLPGGGKPYEQYF
TGTGCCAGCAGCTTACCAGGGGGTGGTAAACCCTACGAGCAGTACTTC
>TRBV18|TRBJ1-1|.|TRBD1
CASSPSGTGNRMNTEASF
TGTGCCAGCTCACCATCCGGGACAGGGAACCGCATGAACACTGAAGCTTCCTTT
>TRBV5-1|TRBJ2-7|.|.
CASSFRAGVVYEQYF
TGCGCCAGCAGCTTTCGGGCTGGGGTAGTCTACGAGCAGTACTTC
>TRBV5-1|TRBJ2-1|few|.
CASSLESSNEQFF
TGCGCCAGCAGCTTGGAGTCCAGCAATGAGCAGTTCTTC
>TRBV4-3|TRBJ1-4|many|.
CASSQGLAGNEKLFF
TGCGCCAGCAGCCAAGGACTGGCAGGGAATGAAAAACTGTTTTTT
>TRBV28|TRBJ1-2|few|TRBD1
CASSLAPRWDSSNYGYTF
TGTGCCAGCAGTTTAGCCCCGAGGTGGGACAGCTCTAACTATGGCTACACCTTC
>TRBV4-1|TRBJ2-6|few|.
CASGQVLSGANVLTF
TGCGCCAGCGGCCAAGTGCTCTCTGGGGCCAACGTCCTGACTTTC
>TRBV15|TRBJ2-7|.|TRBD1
CATSRGDSWVEYF
TGTGCCACCAGCAGAGGGGACAGTTGGGTGGAGTACTTC
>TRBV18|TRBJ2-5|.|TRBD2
CASSPRTSGPYQETQYF
TGTGCCAGCTCACCACGGACTAGCGGGCCGTACCAAGAGACCCAGTACTTC
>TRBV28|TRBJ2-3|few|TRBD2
CASSSPQWQRGSTDTQYF
TGTGCCAGCAGTTCACCCCAATGGCAGCGGGGGAGCACAGATACGCAGTATTTT
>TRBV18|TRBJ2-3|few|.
CASSPLGSRDTQYF
TGTGCCAGCTCACCTCTTGGGTCGAGAGATACGCAGTATTTT
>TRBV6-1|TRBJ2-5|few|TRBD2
CASSDGTRTSETQYF
TGTGCCAGCAGTGACGGGACTAGAACGAGCGAGACCCAGTACTTC
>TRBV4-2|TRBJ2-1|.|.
CASSQEGGTPTLYNEQFF
TGTGCCAGCAGCCAAGAAGGTGGGACCCCAACTTTATACAATGAGCAGTTCTTC
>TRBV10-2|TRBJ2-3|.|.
CASSELRTDTQYF
TGCGCCAGCAGTGAGCTCCGGACAGATACGCAGTATTTT
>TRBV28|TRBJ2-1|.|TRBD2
CASSLGKGLSGRAFKQFF
TGTGCCAGCAGTTTGGGGAAAGGGTTAAGCGGGAGGGCCTTTAAGCAGTTCTTC
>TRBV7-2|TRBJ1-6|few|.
CASSLGINSPLHF
TGTGCCAGCAGCTTAGGGATCAATTCACCCCTCCACTTT
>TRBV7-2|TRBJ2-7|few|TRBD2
CASSTGLAGYEQYF
TGTGCCAGCAGCACCGGACTAGCCGGGTACGAGCAGTACTTC
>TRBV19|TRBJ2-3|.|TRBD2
CASSIAPGLAGADTQYF
TGTGCCAGTAGTATCGCCCCCGGGCTAGCGGGAGCAGATACGCAGTATTTT
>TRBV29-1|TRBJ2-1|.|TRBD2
CSASSGGGANEQFF
TGCAGCGCCAGTTCTGGCGGGGGGGCGAATGAGCAGTTCTTC
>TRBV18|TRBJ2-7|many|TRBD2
CASSPGLAGLGEQYF
TGTGCCAGCTCACCAGGACTAGCGGGATTGGGAGAGCAGTACTTC
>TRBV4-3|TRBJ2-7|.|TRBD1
CASSQARDRGPHEQYF
TGCGCCAGCAGCCAGGCACGGGACAGGGGGCCCCACGAGCAGTACTTC
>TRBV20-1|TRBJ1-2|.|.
CLKYGTVAGYTF
TGCCTGAAATATGGGACTGTCGCTGGCTACACCTTC